Listed here are 10 T cell receptor beta chains from one sample, sequenced in a study of cytomegalovirus exposure and HLA in healthy donors. Use of 60 Vbeta and 13 Jbeta primers characterized the PCR. Profiled with immunoSEQ multiplex PCR; TCRdb holds only in-frame clones, not every one. The sample contains 200,000 to 250,000 clones, approximately 68% of which appear only once. The specimen was PBMCs. These receptors were collected from a woman younger than 45 in good health and CMV-seronegative.

The chain couples TRBV13 to TRBJ1-2, with D maybe TRBD1 (6 bases). The germline gives CDR1 PRHDT, CDR2 FYEKMQ (reference sequence). The V end was cut by 0 bases, the J end by 7 bases, with 12 bases between. This CDR3 is built from 14 residues. CDR3 in DNA: TGTGCCAGCAGCTTAGGCAGACAGGCGCCTGGCTACACCTTC. Its protein is CASSLGRQAPGYTF.

The V call is TRBV2, the J call TRBJ2-2; 7 bases map to TRBD1. The germline V gene has CDR1 SNHLY and CDR2 FYNNEI. Trimming removed 6 bases from V and 6 bases from J; junction bases left unmatched: 4. The CDR3 is 13 residues long. The chain's CDR3 is CASRGQPAGELFF. The CDR3 bases are TGTGCCAGCAGGGGACAGCCGGCCGGGGAGCTGTTTTTT.

This chain uses TRBV30 with TRBJ2-4; 7 positions match TRBD2. Germline lookup yields CDR1 GTSNPN and CDR2 SVGIG (reference sequence). Trimming took 0 bases from V and 8 from J; bases not matched to a gene: 7. The CDR3 contains 14 residues. This CDR3 is CAWSVLRAGDIQYF. The CDR3 DNA reads as TGTGCCTGGAGTGTATTAAGGGCGGGGGACATTCAGTACTTC. Using reference TRBV30 and TRBJ2-4 for the parts outside the CDR3, the full variable domain is SQTIHQWPATLVQPVGSPLSLECTVEGTSNPNLYWYRQAAGRGLQLLFYSVGIGQISSEVPQNLSASRPQDRQFILSSKKLLLSDSGFYLCAWSVLRAGDIQYFGAGTRLSVL.

The V call is TRBV12-5, the J call TRBJ1-2, with TRBD1 identical over 10 bases. Germline V gene lookup returns CDR1 LGHNT and CDR2 FRNRAP. The CDR3 is 16 residues long. V was clipped by 4 bases and J by 4 bases; unmatched bases: 9. The DNA of the CDR3 is TGTGCTAGTGGTTCGCACTCCGGGACAGGGGTCTATGGCTACACCTTC. It translates to CASGSHSGTGVYGYTF.

The rearrangement joins TRBV7-9 to TRBJ2-5; possibly TRBD2 for D (5 bases). This CDR3 is 13 amino acids long. The V and J ends lost 5 bases and 3 bases respectively, with 10 bases between them. Looked up from germline, CDR1 is SEHNR and CDR2 is FQNEAQ (reference sequence). CDR3 in amino acids: CASSPDWKETQYF. DNA for the CDR3: TGTGCCAGCAGCCCGGACTGGAAAGAGACCCAGTACTTC.

The genes are TRBV7-9 and TRBJ1-1; D might be TRBD1 (6 bases). V shed 2 bases and J shed 3 bases, with 16 bases lying between them. CDR3 length: 16 amino acids. The V gene's germline CDR1 is SEHNR and CDR2 FQNEAQ (reference sequence). CDR3: CASSLIQGRWDTEAFF. In DNA, the CDR3 is TGTGCCAGCAGCTTAATTCAGGGGAGATGGGACACTGAAGCTTTCTTT.

This chain connects TRBV5-1 to TRBJ1-6; D not certain. The V end lost 2 bases, the J end lost 6 bases, and 9 bases lay between the germline ends. This CDR3 is built from 14 residues. From germline, CDR1 is SGHRS and CDR2 YFSETQ. CDR3 amino acids: CASSFEQSNSPLHF. Written as DNA, the CDR3 is TGCGCCAGCAGCTTCGAACAGTCTAATTCACCCCTCCACTTT.

The rearrangement links TRBV9 to TRBJ1-1, with D unresolved. This CDR3 has 14 amino acids. Between the trimmed V and J ends, which lost 0 bases and 5 bases, there was a span of 11 bases. CDR1 is SGDLS and CDR2 is YYNGEE in the germline V gene. The CDR3 spells CASSVGPAGTEAFF. In DNA, the CDR3 is TGTGCCAGCAGCGTAGGACCGGCGGGTACTGAAGCTTTCTTT.

The rearrangement links TRBV14 to TRBJ2-3; 10 bases are shared with TRBD2. Germline V gene lookup returns CDR1 SGHDN and CDR2 FVKESK. This CDR3 is 16 amino acids long. The trim removed 6 bases at V and 0 bases at J, leaving 6 bases unmatched. This CDR3 reads CASRASGGGSTDTQYF. Here the CDR3 DNA reads TGTGCCAGCAGGGCTAGCGGGGGCGGTAGCACAGATACGCAGTATTTT.

The rearrangement links TRBV5-1 to TRBJ2-2; D is unresolved. This CDR3 comprises 15 residues. The V and J ends lost 5 bases and 3 bases respectively, with 14 bases between them. The germline V gene has CDR1 SGHRS and CDR2 YFSETQ. The CDR3 sequence is CASSLHPSDTGELFF. The CDR3 region has the DNA TGCGCCAGCAGTTTGCATCCCAGCGACACCGGGGAGCTGTTTTTT.